These 32 T cell receptor beta chains were all obtained from the same sample, sequenced in a study of cytomegalovirus exposure and HLA in healthy donors. Repertoires were generated with immunoSEQ multiplex PCR, while TCRdb's copy carries only in-frame clones and drops some. Altogether about 130,000 clones are present, 70% to 85% being singletons, with the ten largest covering about 32%. The sample comprised PBMCs. These TCRs come from a man aged 25 to 40 in good health and CMV-seropositive.

The chain recombines TRBV6-5 with TRBJ1-6; D is unresolved. Germline V gene sequence: CDR1 MNHEY, CDR2 SVGAGI. The CDR3 has 14 amino acids. Deletions cut 0 bases from V and 6 bases from J, with 6 bases between. The CDR3 reads CASSYSTGNSPLHF. The CDR3, as DNA: TGTGCCAGCAGTTACTCGACTGGTAATTCACCCCTCCACTTT.

The chain has TRBV11-1 and TRBJ1-4, with a possible D match to TRBD1 (5 bases). CDR1 is SGHAT, CDR2 FQDESV, per germline (reference sequence). V was trimmed by 5 bases and J by 12 bases, leaving 13 bases between them. The CDR3 spans 12 residues. The CDR3: CASSPLGLQLFF. The CDR3 DNA sequence: TGTGCCAGCAGCCCGCTGGGACTACAACTGTTTTTT.

In DNA, the CDR3 is TGCGCCAGCAGCCCCGGACTCACTTTCTCCTACGAGCAGTACTTC. This encodes CASSPGLTFSYEQYF. The V and J genes are TRBV5-1 and TRBJ2-7, with D possibly being TRBD2 (5 bases). CDR1 and CDR2 (germline): SGHRS, YFSETQ. With 4 bases removed from V and 0 bases from J, the gap between germline ends came to 14 bases. This CDR3 has 15 amino acids.

This rearrangement joins TRBV25-1 to TRBJ1-2; D unclear. The CDR3 consists of 13 residues. Between the trimmed V and J ends, which lost 5 bases and 5 bases, there was a span of 12 bases. Germline-derived CDR1 and CDR2 are MGHDK and SYGVNS. This chain's CDR3 is CASSSVRGYGYTF. In DNA, the CDR3 is TGTGCCAGCAGTTCGGTTCGCGGGTATGGCTACACCTTC.

V usage is TRBV7-9 and J usage is TRBJ2-7; TRBD2 agrees at 9 bases. The length of the CDR3 is 15 residues. CDR1 is SEHNR and CDR2 is FQNEAQ in the germline V gene (reference sequence). Trimming took 1 base from V and 7 from J; bases not matched to a gene: 8. CDR3 sequence (DNA): TGTGCCAGCAGCTTAGAAAGCGGGGGGTCAGCTGAGCAGTACTTC. This sequence encodes CASSLESGGSAEQYF.

The J gene is TRBJ1-1, the V gene TRBV19; 7 bases agree with TRBD1. CDR3 length: 17 residues. J lost 1 base, V lost 7 bases, and 15 bases had no gene match. Germline assignment: CDR1 LNHDA and CDR2 SQIVND (reference sequence). The CDR3 sequence: CASTSAETGFGNTEAFF. In DNA form, the CDR3 reads TGTGCCAGTACATCCGCTGAGACAGGGTTCGGGAACACTGAAGCTTTCTTT. Full variable domain (rest looked up from reference TRBV19 and TRBJ1-1): DGGITQSPKYLFRKEGQNVTLSCEQNLNHDAMYWYRQDPGQGLRLIYYSQIVNDFQKGDIAEGYSVSREKKESFPLTVTSAQKNPTAFYLCASTSAETGFGNTEAFFGQGTRLTVV.

The chain couples TRBV7-9 to TRBJ2-1; the D gene is possibly TRBD2 (5 bases). The V and J ends lost 1 base and 10 bases respectively, with 11 bases between them. Germline loops: CDR1 SEHNR, CDR2 FQNEAQ (reference sequence). This CDR3 has 13 amino acids. The CDR3, as DNA: TGTGCCAGCAGCTTAGGGGAGCTTCGGGAGCAGTTCTTC. Its protein is CASSLGELREQFF. The entire variable domain, with the rest obtained from reference TRBV7-9 and TRBJ2-1, is as follows: DTGVSQNPRHKITKRGQNVTFRCDPISEHNRLYWYRQTLGQGPEFLTYFQNEAQLEKSRLLSDRFSAERPKGSFSTLEIQRTEQGDSAMYLCASSLGELREQFFGPGTRLTVL.

The J gene is TRBJ1-1, the V gene TRBV5-1; D gene ambiguous. The CDR3 has 15 amino acids. Germline CDR1 SGHRS, CDR2 YFSETQ. Trimming removed 0 bases from V and 0 bases from J, with 9 bases in between. The DNA of the CDR3 is TGCGCCAGCAGCTTGGAATCGGGTTTGAACACTGAAGCTTTCTTT. Its protein product is CASSLESGLNTEAFF.

V usage is TRBV27 and J usage is TRBJ1-2, with D uncertain. The germline gives CDR1 MNHEY, CDR2 SMNVEV (reference sequence). This CDR3 is built from 15 residues. Deletions cut 3 bases from V and 2 bases from J, with 13 bases between. CDR3 in amino acids: CASSFAQPGNYGYTF. In DNA, the CDR3 is TGTGCCAGCAGTTTCGCCCAGCCGGGGAACTATGGCTACACCTTC.

This sequence joins TRBV7-2 and TRBJ1-1; D possibly corresponds to TRBD1 (6 bases). CDR1 is SGHTA, CDR2 FQGNSA, per germline. V lost 1 base and J lost 4, with 13 bases in between. The CDR3 loop spans 15 amino acids. In DNA, the CDR3 is TGTGCCAGCAGCTTAGAAACAGGGAAGAGCACTGAAGCTTTCTTT. Translating it yields CASSLETGKSTEAFF. The full variable domain, completed using reference TRBV7-2 and TRBJ1-1, is GAGVSQSPSNKVTEKGKDVELRCDPISGHTALYWYRQSLGQGLEFLIYFQGNSAPDKSGLPSDRFSAERTGGSVSTLTIQRTQQEDSAVYLCASSLETGKSTEAFFGQGTRLTVV.

The chain joins TRBV1 to TRBJ2-2; TRBD1 is the table's D call and was not checked against the DNA. TRBV1 is a listed pseudogene. This CDR3 has 16 amino acids. CDR3 nucleotides: TGCACCAGCAGCCCAGACTGGCCTCGAACCCCCGGGGAGCTGTTTTTT. Its translation: CTSSPDWPRTPGELFF.

The rearrangement joins TRBV10-2 to TRBJ1-4; TRBD1 matches at 10 bases. CDR3 length: 15 amino acids. In germline, CDR1 is WSHSY, CDR2 SAAADI. The junction had 4 bases not matched to a gene; V was cut back by 4 bases and J by 5 bases. The CDR3 DNA sequence: TGCGCCAGCAGTGCCCCGGACAGGGGGAATGAAAAACTGTTTTTT. Translating it yields CASSAPDRGNEKLFF.

The rearrangement uses TRBV5-6 and TRBJ1-2; weak D call: TRBD1 (5 bases). The germline gives CDR1 SGHDT, CDR2 YYEEEE. V dropped 6 bases and J dropped 8 bases, with 26 bases sitting between them. The CDR3 is 16 residues long. CDR3 bases: TGTGCCAGCACCTCGCCCCTCTCGACAGACCTCTCCGGCTACACCTTC. Protein: CASTSPLSTDLSGYTF.

This rearrangement joins TRBV6-5 to TRBJ1-2, with TRBD1 matching over 7 bases. V gave up 4 bases and J gave up 3 bases; unmatched junction bases: 5. The CDR3 contains 14 residues. Germline lookup yields CDR1 MNHEY and CDR2 SVGAGI. CDR3: CASSSTGEDYGYTF. For the CDR3, the DNA is TGTGCCAGCAGTTCCACAGGGGAGGACTATGGCTACACCTTC.

This chain links TRBV10-3 with TRBJ1-3; D remains ambiguous. Trimming left V 3 bases short and J 4 bases short, with 7 bases between. The length of the CDR3 is 13 residues. Germline values: CDR1 ENHRY, CDR2 SYGVKD. DNA of the CDR3: TGTGCCATCAGTGAAGGGAGGGGAAACACCATATATTTT. This gives the protein CAISEGRGNTIYF.

The V gene is TRBV11-1, the J gene TRBJ2-7; 9 bases line up with TRBD2. Germline values: CDR1 SGHAT, CDR2 FQDESV (reference sequence). Trimming cost V 5 bases and J 3 bases; bases outside gene matches: 8. CDR3 size: 15 residues. The CDR3 sequence: CASSGGVAGVYEQYF. In nucleotides, the CDR3 is TGTGCCAGCAGCGGAGGGGTAGCGGGAGTCTACGAGCAGTACTTC.

This rearrangement joins TRBV5-1 to TRBJ1-1; 10 nucleotides match TRBD1. The CDR3 is made up of 15 amino acids. The germline V gene encodes CDR1 SGHRS and CDR2 YFSETQ. The V gene end was trimmed by 3 bases and the J gene end by 1 base; junction bases not matched to a gene: 3. CDR3 sequence reads: CASSWGQGRNTEAFF. The CDR3, as DNA: TGCGCCAGCAGCTGGGGACAGGGGAGGAACACTGAAGCTTTCTTT.

The chain employs TRBV15 and TRBJ2-7; tentative D call: TRBD2 (6 bases). Germline CDR1 LNHNV, CDR2 YYDKDF (reference sequence). V lost 0 bases and J 1 base, leaving 13 bases between the germline ends. The CDR3 has 16 amino acids. CDR3 loop: CATSRDKAAGSYEQYF. DNA for the CDR3: TGTGCCACCAGCAGAGATAAGGCCGCGGGGTCCTACGAGCAGTACTTC.

This chain joins TRBV9 and TRBJ1-1; D is uncertain. The CDR3 has 14 amino acids. V lost 0 bases to trimming and J lost 0 bases, with 6 bases between them. Germline CDR1 reads SGDLS; CDR2 reads YYNGEE. CDR3 nucleotides: TGTGCCAGCAGCGTAGATATTATGAACACTGAAGCTTTCTTT. The encoded protein is CASSVDIMNTEAFF. The entire variable domain, with the rest obtained from reference TRBV9 and TRBJ1-1, is as follows: DSGVTQTPKHLITATGQRVTLRCSPRSGDLSVYWYQQSLDQGLQFLIQYYNGEERAKGNILERFSAQQFPDLHSELNLSSLELGDSALYFCASSVDIMNTEAFFGQGTRLTVV.

The gene calls are TRBV15 and TRBJ2-7; 7 bases line up with TRBD2. The trim removed 3 bases at V and 7 bases at J, leaving 6 bases unmatched. The germline gives CDR1 LNHNV, CDR2 YYDKDF (reference sequence). There are 13 residues in the CDR3. DNA for the CDR3: TGTGCCACCAGCAGCCCGGGGGGTCCTGAGCAGTACTTC. This encodes CATSSPGGPEQYF.

This clone was seen once. The chain employs TRBV7-9 and TRBJ1-2, with D uncertain. The germline gives CDR1 SEHNR, CDR2 FQNEAQ (reference sequence). The length of the CDR3 is 13 residues. The germline V and J ends were trimmed by 5 bases and 0 bases, with 7 bases remaining between them. The CDR3 sequence is CASSLGANYGYTF. The CDR3 nucleotides are TGTGCCAGCAGCCTCGGAGCTAACTATGGCTACACCTTC.

The chain combines TRBV9 with TRBJ2-3; 8 nucleotides align to TRBD2. The CDR3 is 16 amino acids. Germline CDR1 SGDLS, CDR2 YYNGEE. The V gene end was trimmed by 3 bases and the J gene end by 2 bases; junction bases not matched to a gene: 8. The CDR3 region has the DNA TGTGCCAGCAGCGAGGGAGCGGGGGACGACACAGATACGCAGTATTTT. It specifies CASSEGAGDDTDTQYF.

The chain couples TRBV7-3 to TRBJ2-1; D might be TRBD2 (6 bases). In germline, CDR1 is SGHTA, CDR2 FQGTGA. The CDR3 extends over 15 amino acids. The ends were cut back, 5 bases at V and 3 bases at J, with 14 bases in the middle. In DNA form, the CDR3 reads TGTGCCAGCAGCCGCACTGGACTACTCTACAATGAGCAGTTCTTC. This gives the protein CASSRTGLLYNEQFF. Filled out from reference TRBV7-3 and TRBJ2-1, the complete variable domain reads GAGVSQTPSNKVTEKGKYVELRCDPISGHTALYWYRQSLGQGPEFLIYFQGTGAADDSGLPNDRFFAVRPEGSVSTLKIQRTERGDSAVYLCASSRTGLLYNEQFFGPGTRLTVL.

This chain connects TRBV2 to TRBJ2-1; TRBD2 agrees at 12 bases. The CDR3 covers 15 residues. From germline, CDR1 is SNHLY and CDR2 FYNNEI. V lost 5 bases to trimming and J lost 5 bases; unmatched junction nucleotides: 4. CDR3 in amino acids: CASSRLAGVDNEQFF. The CDR3 DNA follows: TGTGCCAGCAGTAGACTAGCGGGGGTGGACAATGAGCAGTTCTTC.

The rearrangement joins TRBV7-2 to TRBJ2-1; maybe TRBD1 (6 bases). The CDR3 runs 16 residues. The germline V gene encodes CDR1 SGHTA and CDR2 FQGNSA. Between the trimmed V and J ends, which lost 0 bases and 6 bases, there was a span of 15 bases. CDR3 coding DNA: TGTGCCAGCAGCTTAGCCCAGGTTCAAGGGGGCAATGAGCAGTTCTTC. It translates to CASSLAQVQGGNEQFF.

The CDR3 sequence: CASSVEEKGATQYF. The CDR3 bases are TGTGCCAGCAGCGTAGAAGAAAAGGGAGCGACCCAGTACTTC. This chain uses TRBV9 with TRBJ2-5, with D maybe TRBD2 (5 bases). This CDR3 contains 14 residues. Germline CDR1 SGDLS, CDR2 YYNGEE. Deletions cut 0 bases from V and 7 bases from J, with 13 bases between. The whole variable domain, remainder taken from reference TRBV9 and TRBJ2-5, is DSGVTQTPKHLITATGQRVTLRCSPRSGDLSVYWYQQSLDQGLQFLIQYYNGEERAKGNILERFSAQQFPDLHSELNLSSLELGDSALYFCASSVEEKGATQYFGPGTRLLVL.

This sequence joins TRBV30 and TRBJ2-7; D perhaps matches TRBD2 (6 bases). Trimming took off 1 base at V and 3 bases at J, with 7 bases between the two ends. There are 12 residues in the CDR3. The germline gives CDR1 GTSNPN, CDR2 SVGIG (reference sequence). CDR3 loop: CAWSAGVYEQYF. The CDR3 DNA is TGTGCCTGGAGTGCGGGGGTCTACGAGCAGTACTTC.

This clone was seen a single time. The CDR3 DNA reads as TGTGCCAGCAGTTTTTCAGGTTACAATGAGCAGTTCTTC. Protein product: CASSFSGYNEQFF. The V call is TRBV28, the J call TRBJ2-1, with D uncertain. This CDR3 region has 13 residues. V lost 3 bases, J lost 4 bases, and 7 bases lay in between. In germline, CDR1 is MDHEN, CDR2 SYDVKM.

The gene calls are TRBV19 and TRBJ1-3; 7 nucleotides agree with TRBD1. The CDR3 is made up of 17 amino acids. Looked up from germline, CDR1 is LNHDA and CDR2 is SQIVND (reference sequence). V trimming: 1 base; J trimming: 2 bases; junction bases outside the gene matches: 8. CDR3 bases: TGTGCCAGTAGTATAGTAGTGGGACAGTACCCTGGAAACACCATATATTTT. Its translation is CASSIVVGQYPGNTIYF.

This clone was seen a handful of times. The rearrangement uses TRBV2 and TRBJ1-1; no firm D call. Germline assignment: CDR1 SNHLY and CDR2 FYNNEI. There are 13 residues in the CDR3. V gave up 4 bases and J gave up 1 base, with 7 bases separating them. The CDR3 loop is CASSGRGNTEAFF. The CDR3 DNA is TGTGCCAGCAGTGGCCGGGGGAACACTGAAGCTTTCTTT. Full variable domain (missing parts from reference TRBV2 and TRBJ1-1): EPEVTQTPSHQVTQMGQEVILRCVPISNHLYFYWYRQILGQKVEFLVSFYNNEISEKSEIFDDQFSVERPDGSNFTLKIRSTKLEDSAMYFCASSGRGNTEAFFGQGTRLTVV.

This chain connects TRBV29-1 to TRBJ2-7; 8 nucleotides match TRBD1. From germline, CDR1 is SQVTM and CDR2 ANQGSEA. This CDR3 spans 14 amino acids. The junction had 11 bases not matched to a gene; V was cut back by 7 bases and J by 3 bases. This CDR3 is CSALGQGKIYEQYF. DNA of the CDR3: TGCAGCGCCCTAGGACAGGGAAAAATCTACGAGCAGTACTTC.

The V call is TRBV13, the J call TRBJ1-2; 8 positions agree with TRBD1. Unmatched junction bases numbered 9, after V lost 5 bases and J lost 4 bases. This CDR3 is 15 amino acids long. CDR1 PRHDT and CDR2 FYEKMQ come from the germline V gene (reference sequence). CDR3 loop: CASSPRTGNSYGYTF. CDR3 coding DNA: TGTGCCAGCAGCCCCCGGACAGGGAATAGCTATGGCTACACCTTC.